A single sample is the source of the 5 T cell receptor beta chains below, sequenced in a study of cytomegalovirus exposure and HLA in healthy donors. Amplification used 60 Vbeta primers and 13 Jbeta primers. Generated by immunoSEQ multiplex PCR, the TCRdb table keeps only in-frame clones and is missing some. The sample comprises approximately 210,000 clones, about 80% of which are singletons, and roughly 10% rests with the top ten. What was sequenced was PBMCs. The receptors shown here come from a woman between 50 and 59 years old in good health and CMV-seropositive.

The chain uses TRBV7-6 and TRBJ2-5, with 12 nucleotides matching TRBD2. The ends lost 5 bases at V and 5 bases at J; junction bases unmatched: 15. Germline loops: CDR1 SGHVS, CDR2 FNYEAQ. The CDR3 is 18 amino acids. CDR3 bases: TGTGCCAGCAGCCCGCGACTAGCGGGGGCGGAAGGTCGGGAGACCCAGTACTTC. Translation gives CASSPRLAGAEGRETQYF.

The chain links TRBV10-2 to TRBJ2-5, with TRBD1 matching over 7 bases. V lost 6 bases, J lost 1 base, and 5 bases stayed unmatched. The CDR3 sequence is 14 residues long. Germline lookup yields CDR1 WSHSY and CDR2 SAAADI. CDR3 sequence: CASSEQGTQETQYF. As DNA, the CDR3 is TGCGCCAGCAGCGAACAGGGGACCCAAGAGACCCAGTACTTC.

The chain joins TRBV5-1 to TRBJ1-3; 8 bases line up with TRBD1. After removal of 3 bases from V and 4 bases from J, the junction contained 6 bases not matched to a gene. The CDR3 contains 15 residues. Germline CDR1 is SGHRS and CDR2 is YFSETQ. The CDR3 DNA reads TGCGCCAGCAGCTCTCGGACAGGGTGGGGAAACACCATATATTTT. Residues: CASSSRTGWGNTIYF.

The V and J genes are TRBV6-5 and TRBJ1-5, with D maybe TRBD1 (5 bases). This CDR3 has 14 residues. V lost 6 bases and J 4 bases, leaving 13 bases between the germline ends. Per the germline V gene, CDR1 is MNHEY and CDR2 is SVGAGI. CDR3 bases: TGTGCCAGCAGCCAAGAGGCAGGGAATCAGCCCCAGCATTTT. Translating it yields CASSQEAGNQPQHF.

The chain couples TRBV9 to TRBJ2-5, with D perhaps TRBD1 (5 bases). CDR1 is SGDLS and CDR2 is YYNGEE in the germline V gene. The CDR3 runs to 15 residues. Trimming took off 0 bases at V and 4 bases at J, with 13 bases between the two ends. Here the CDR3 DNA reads TGTGCCAGCAGCGTAGGACCCTCAGGGCCAGAGACCCAGTACTTC. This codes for CASSVGPSGPETQYF.